The following is a T cell receptor beta chain sequence with its context. What it binds is not known. The authors extracted RNA and reverse transcribed it into cDNA as the sequencing template. Measured with immunoSEQ multiplex PCR; TCRdb has only the in-frame clones, and not every one. The sample shows tens of thousands of clones, over 60% of them seen only once. The record originates from a study of CD8+ T cells in alopecia areata. Whole-study findings and limits: Besides other cells, scalp samples also yield sequences of resident alphabeta T cells from normal skin. Possibly because of HLA-related factors, TCR sharing was less clear across patients than in mice. In lesional scalp, particularly from alopecia totalis/universalis, clonality was higher than in normal scalp.

From alopecia areata patients, lesional scalp punch biopsies and peripheral blood were collected. The CDR3 is 12 residues long. Trimming took off 7 bases at V and 2 bases at J, with 11 bases between the two ends. The germline V gene encodes CDR1 SQVTM and CDR2 ANQGSEA. The chain joins TRBV29-1 to TRBJ1-2, with D maybe TRBD1 (5 bases). The source material was NKG2D-low CD8+ T cells sorted from blood. The clonotype comes from a human donor with alopecia areata. The DNA for the CDR3 is TGCAGCGCGCCGACAGCAAACTATGGCTACACCTTC. Amino acid sequence: CSAPTANYGYTF.